These 13 T cell receptor beta chains were sequenced from one sample in a study of Ad26.COV2.S vaccination and SARS-CoV-2 variants (dated by TCRdb to the early 2020s). In light of the paper, this sample's treatment or condition label describes: 15 to 20 received Ad26.COV2.S at low or high dose, single or two shots; several received placebo; per-sample allocation not given. For vaccine and placebo recipients, the sequenced repertoires came from samples collected on day 63 after the first injection. Library generation was performed with the immunoSEQ multiplex PCR assay. TCRdb carries this immuneACCESS record with in-frame sequences only. Its versions omit some clonotypes, under half of them owing to an unresolved V gene in the studies checked, with the rest unexplained. In this sample the table shows 380,000 or so clones, 88% of which occur a single time. The ten largest account for around 6.4% of the sample.

This material consisted of peripheral blood, taken in a trial of Ad26.COV2.S vaccine versus placebo. The receptor source for this set is a person between 18 and 59 years old who received the Ad26.COV2.S COVID-19 vaccine or a placebo.

The gene calls are TRBV11-2 and TRBJ1-6; 10 positions match TRBD1. Per germline, CDR1 SGHAT and CDR2 FQNNGV. The length of the CDR3 is 14 residues. Losses at the gene ends were 5 bases for V and 10 bases for J; bases not matched to a gene: 5. The CDR3 is CASSLGQGNSPLHF. CDR3 nucleotides: TGTGCCAGCAGCCTGGGACAGGGGAACTCACCCCTCCACTTT.

This clone was observed once. The chain joins TRBV7-2 to TRBJ2-5, with D tentatively TRBD1 or TRBD2 (7 bases each). V was clipped by 5 bases and J by 5 bases, with 18 bases between them. Germline CDR1 reads SGHTA; CDR2 reads FQGNSA. The CDR3 runs 15 residues. The chain's CDR3 is CASSPGGDSWETQYF. Here the CDR3 DNA reads TGTGCCAGCAGCCCAGGGGGGGACAGTTGGGAGACCCAGTACTTC.

The chain combines TRBV7-9 with TRBJ1-5, with D perhaps matching TRBD1 (6 bases). The CDR3 is made up of 16 amino acids. Germline V gene sequence: CDR1 SEHNR, CDR2 FQNEAQ (reference sequence). The V and J ends lost 5 bases and 5 bases respectively, with 19 bases between them. CDR3 DNA sequence: TGTGCCAGCAGCCTTGTGACAGGTATTTTGCATCAGCCCCAGCATTTT. Its translation: CASSLVTGILHQPQHF.

Remarks on this clone: The same CDR3 is also encoded by other DNA sequences in this sample. V and J are TRBV18 and TRBJ1-2, with D perhaps TRBD1 (5 bases). V was cut by 1 base and J by 4 bases, with 10 bases left in between. This CDR3 spans 14 amino acids. The V gene's germline CDR1 is KGHSH and CDR2 LQKENI. The CDR3 bases are TGTGCCAGCTCACCACAAGGACAAGGCTATGGCTACACCTTC. Protein: CASSPQGQGYGYTF.

The rearrangement uses TRBV28 and TRBJ2-3; 7 positions match TRBD2. Germline CDR1 reads MDHEN; CDR2 reads SYDVKM. After removal of 8 bases from V and 5 bases from J, the junction contained 10 bases not matched to a gene. The CDR3 loop spans 14 amino acids. CDR3 coding DNA: TGTGCCAGCGTAGTGGGAGGGCCAGGAGATACGCAGTATTTT. Amino acid sequence: CASVVGGPGDTQYF.

This clone was counted a few times. The J gene is TRBJ2-7, the V gene TRBV13; 7 bases map to TRBD2. After removal of 2 bases from V and 4 bases from J, the junction contained 17 bases not matched to a gene. Germline-derived CDR1 and CDR2 are PRHDT and FYEKMQ (reference sequence). The CDR3 is made up of 18 amino acids. The CDR3 spells CASSLSLSWAGEFYEQYF. CDR3 in DNA: TGTGCCAGCAGCTTATCTCTCTCGTGGGCGGGAGAGTTTTACGAGCAGTACTTC.

This clone appeared a few times. This chain links TRBV19 with TRBJ1-5; weak D call: TRBD1 (6 bases). The CDR3 covers 15 residues. CDR1 is LNHDA and CDR2 is SQIVND in the germline V gene (reference sequence). Trimming cost V 7 bases and J 0 bases, with 13 bases left between them. CDR3 in amino acids: CASTVQGRSNQPQHF. The CDR3 DNA reads as TGTGCCAGTACCGTACAGGGTCGTAGCAATCAGCCCCAGCATTTT.

CDR3 sequence (DNA): TGTGCCAGCAAGGGACTGTTTTACACCGGGGAGCTGTTTTTT. It codes for CASKGLFYTGELFF. The chain recombines TRBV11-2 with TRBJ2-2; the D gene is possibly TRBD2 (6 bases). The V gene lost 7 bases and the J gene lost 3 bases, with 12 bases spanning the gap. This CDR3 region has 14 residues. Germline-derived CDR1 and CDR2 are SGHAT and FQNNGV.

As DNA, the CDR3 is TGTGCCAGCTCACCCTTACAGAACAATCAGCCCCAGCATTTT. It specifies CASSPLQNNQPQHF. The chain recombines TRBV18 with TRBJ1-5; D is unresolved. This CDR3 comprises 14 residues. Germline V gene sequence: CDR1 KGHSH, CDR2 LQKENI. Trimming stripped 3 bases from V and 3 bases from J, with 9 bases between.

Note on this clone: At the DNA level, this CDR3 is encoded by other sequences in the same sample as well. The chain joins TRBV18 to TRBJ1-5; D gene uncertain. In germline, CDR1 is KGHSH, CDR2 LQKENI. V lost 3 bases and J 1 base, leaving 4 bases between the germline ends. The CDR3 sequence is 13 residues long. The CDR3 coding sequence is TGTGCCAGCTCACCCGACAGCAATCAGCCCCAGCATTTT. It codes for CASSPDSNQPQHF.

The rearrangement uses TRBV7-2 and TRBJ2-6, with 7 bases matching TRBD1. This CDR3 region has 17 residues. With V trimmed by 5 bases and J by 0 bases, 7 bases remained unmatched. Germline V gives CDR1 SGHTA, CDR2 FQGNSA. The CDR3 here is CASSTRTGTSGANVLTF. The DNA for the CDR3 is TGTGCCAGCAGCACTCGGACAGGAACCTCTGGGGCCAACGTCCTGACTTTC.

The J gene is TRBJ1-5, the V gene TRBV5-6; 8 bases match TRBD1. CDR3 length equals 15 residues. Germline assignment: CDR1 SGHDT and CDR2 YYEEEE. V was pared by 4 bases and J by 3 bases, with 6 bases of the junction left unmatched. As DNA, the CDR3 is TGTGCCAGCAGCGCGGGACAGGCCCTCAATCAGCCCCAGCATTTT. It is translated as CASSAGQALNQPQHF.

The chain is built from TRBV19 and TRBJ2-5, with D maybe TRBD1 (6 bases). This CDR3 has 13 amino acids. Germline lookup yields CDR1 LNHDA and CDR2 SQIVND (reference sequence). Trimming cost V 5 bases and J 2 bases, with 9 bases left between them. The CDR3 nucleotides are TGTGCCAGTAGTGTGACAGGTCAAGAGACCCAGTACTTC. It specifies CASSVTGQETQYF.